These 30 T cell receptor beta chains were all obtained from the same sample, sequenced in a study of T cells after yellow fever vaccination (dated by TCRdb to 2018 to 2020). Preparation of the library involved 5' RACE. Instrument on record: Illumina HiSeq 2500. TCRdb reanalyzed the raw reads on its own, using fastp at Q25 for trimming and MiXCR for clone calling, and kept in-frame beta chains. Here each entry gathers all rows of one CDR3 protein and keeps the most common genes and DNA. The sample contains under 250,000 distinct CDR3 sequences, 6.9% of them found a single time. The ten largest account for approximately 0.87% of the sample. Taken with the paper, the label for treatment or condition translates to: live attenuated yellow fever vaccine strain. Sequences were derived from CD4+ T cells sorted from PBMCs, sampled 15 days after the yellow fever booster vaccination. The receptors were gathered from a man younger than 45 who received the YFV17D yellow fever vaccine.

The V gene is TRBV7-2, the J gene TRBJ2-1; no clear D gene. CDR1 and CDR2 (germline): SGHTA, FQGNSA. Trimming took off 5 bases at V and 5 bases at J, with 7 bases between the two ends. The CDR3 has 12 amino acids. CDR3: CASSQRDNEQFF. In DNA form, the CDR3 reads TGTGCCAGCAGCCAAAGGGACAATGAGCAGTTCTTC.

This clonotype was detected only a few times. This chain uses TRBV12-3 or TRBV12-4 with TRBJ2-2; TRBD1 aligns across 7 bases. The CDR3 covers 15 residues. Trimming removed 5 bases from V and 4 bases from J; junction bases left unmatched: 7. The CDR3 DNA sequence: TGTGCCAGCAGTCAAAAAACAGGGGCCACCGGGGAGCTGTTTTTT. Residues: CASSQKTGATGELFF.

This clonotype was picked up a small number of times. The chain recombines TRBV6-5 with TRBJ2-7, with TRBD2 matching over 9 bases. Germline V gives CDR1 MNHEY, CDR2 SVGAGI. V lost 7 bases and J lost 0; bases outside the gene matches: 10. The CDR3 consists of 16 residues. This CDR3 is CASIRGGLAYSYEQYF. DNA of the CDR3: TGTGCCAGCATTCGGGGTGGACTAGCGTACTCCTACGAGCAGTACTTC.

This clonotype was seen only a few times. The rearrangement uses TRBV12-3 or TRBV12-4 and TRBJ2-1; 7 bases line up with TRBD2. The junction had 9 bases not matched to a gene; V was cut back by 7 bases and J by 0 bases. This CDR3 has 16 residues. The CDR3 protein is CASTNSGHSSYNEQFF. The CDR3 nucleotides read TGTGCCAGCACTAATAGCGGGCACAGCTCCTACAATGAGCAGTTCTTC.

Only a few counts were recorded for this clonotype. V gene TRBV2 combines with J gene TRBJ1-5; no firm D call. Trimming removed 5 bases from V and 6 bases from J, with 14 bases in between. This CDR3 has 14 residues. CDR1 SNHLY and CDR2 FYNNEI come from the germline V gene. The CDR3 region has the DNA TGTGCCAGCAGTCCCATGATGAGCGGTCAGCCCCAGCATTTT. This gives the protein CASSPMMSGQPQHF.

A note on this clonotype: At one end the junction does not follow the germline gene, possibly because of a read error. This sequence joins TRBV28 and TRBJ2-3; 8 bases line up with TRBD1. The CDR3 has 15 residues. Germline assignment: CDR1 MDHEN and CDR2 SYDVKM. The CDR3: CTSSPKDRAPNTQYF. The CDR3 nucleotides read TGTACCAGCAGTCCGAAGGACAGGGCCCCGAATACGCAGTATTTT.

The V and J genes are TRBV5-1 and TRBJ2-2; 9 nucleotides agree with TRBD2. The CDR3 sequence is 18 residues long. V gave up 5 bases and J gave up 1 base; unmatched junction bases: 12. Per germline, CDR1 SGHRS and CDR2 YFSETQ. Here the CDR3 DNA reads TGCGCCAGCAGTGATCCCTTCGGCGGGAGGGAGAACACCGGGGAGCTGTTTTTT. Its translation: CASSDPFGGRENTGELFF.

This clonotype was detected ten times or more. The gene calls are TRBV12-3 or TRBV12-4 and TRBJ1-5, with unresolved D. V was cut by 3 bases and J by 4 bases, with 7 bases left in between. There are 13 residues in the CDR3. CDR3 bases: TGTGCCAGCAGTTTCGGCACAAATCAGCCCCAGCATTTT. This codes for CASSFGTNQPQHF.

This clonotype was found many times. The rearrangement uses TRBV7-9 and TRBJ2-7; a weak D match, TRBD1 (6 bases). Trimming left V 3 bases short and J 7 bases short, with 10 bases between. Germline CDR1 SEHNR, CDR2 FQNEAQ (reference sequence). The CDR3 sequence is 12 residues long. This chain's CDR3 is CASSFTGTEQYF. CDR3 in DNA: TGTGCCAGCAGCTTCACAGGGACAGAGCAGTACTTC.

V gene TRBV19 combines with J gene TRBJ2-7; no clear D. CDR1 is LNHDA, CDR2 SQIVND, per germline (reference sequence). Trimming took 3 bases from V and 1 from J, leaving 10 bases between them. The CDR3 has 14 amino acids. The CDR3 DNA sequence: TGTGCCAGTAGTATCAGCAGGAAATCCTACGAGCAGTACTTC. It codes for CASSISRKSYEQYF.

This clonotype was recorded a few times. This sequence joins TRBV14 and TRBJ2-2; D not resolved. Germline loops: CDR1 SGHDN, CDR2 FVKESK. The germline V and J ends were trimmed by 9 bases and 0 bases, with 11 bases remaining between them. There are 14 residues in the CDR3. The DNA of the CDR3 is TGTGCCAGTTCAAGGTTGACGAACACCGGGGAGCTGTTTTTT. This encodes CASSRLTNTGELFF.

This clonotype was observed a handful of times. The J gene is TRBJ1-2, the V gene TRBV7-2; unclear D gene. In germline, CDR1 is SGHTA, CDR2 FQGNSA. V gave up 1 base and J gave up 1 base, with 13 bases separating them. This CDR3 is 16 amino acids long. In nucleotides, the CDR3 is TGTGCCAGCAGCTTAGAATTCGGGAGGGTTAACTATGGCTACACCTTC. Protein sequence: CASSLEFGRVNYGYTF.

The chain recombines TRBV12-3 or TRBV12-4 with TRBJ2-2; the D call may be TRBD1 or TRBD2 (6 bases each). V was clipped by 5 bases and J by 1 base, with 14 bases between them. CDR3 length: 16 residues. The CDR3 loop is CASSTRGTRNTGELFF. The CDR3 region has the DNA TGTGCCAGCAGTACCCGCGGGACAAGGAACACCGGGGAGCTGTTTTTT.

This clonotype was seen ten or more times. This CDR3 is CSAAGAVAPLDTQYF. As DNA, the CDR3 is TGCAGTGCTGCCGGGGCGGTGGCGCCGTTGGATACGCAGTATTTT. The chain joins TRBV20-1 to TRBJ2-3; tentatively, D is TRBD1 or TRBD2 (5 bases each). V was clipped by 5 bases and J by 6 bases, with 21 bases between them. Germline V gene lookup returns CDR1 DFQATT and CDR2 SNEGSKA (reference sequence). This CDR3 is 15 amino acids long.

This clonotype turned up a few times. The CDR3 region is CASSLALSGANVLTF. The CDR3 DNA sequence: TGTGCCAGCAGCTTAGCCCTCTCTGGGGCCAACGTCCTGACTTTC. The chain is built from TRBV7-2 and TRBJ2-6, with D unresolved. This CDR3 contains 15 residues. In germline, CDR1 is SGHTA, CDR2 FQGNSA. V shed 0 bases and J shed 0 bases, with 3 bases lying between them.

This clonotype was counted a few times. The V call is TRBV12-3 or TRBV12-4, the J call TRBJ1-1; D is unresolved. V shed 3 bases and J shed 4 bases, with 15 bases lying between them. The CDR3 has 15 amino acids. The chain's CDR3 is CASSFADLGLTEAFF. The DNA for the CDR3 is TGTGCCAGCAGTTTCGCCGATTTGGGCCTCACTGAAGCTTTCTTT.

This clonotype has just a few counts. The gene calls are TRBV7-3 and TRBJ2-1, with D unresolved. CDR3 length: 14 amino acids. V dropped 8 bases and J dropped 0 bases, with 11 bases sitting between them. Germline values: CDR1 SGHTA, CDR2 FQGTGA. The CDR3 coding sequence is TGTGCCAGCTCTCCCCATAGCTCCTACAATGAGCAGTTCTTC. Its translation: CASSPHSSYNEQFF.

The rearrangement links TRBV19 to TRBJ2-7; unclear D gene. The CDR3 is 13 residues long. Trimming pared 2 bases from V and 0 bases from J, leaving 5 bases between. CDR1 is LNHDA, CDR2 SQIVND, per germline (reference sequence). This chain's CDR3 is CASSIRHSYEQYF. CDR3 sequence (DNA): TGTGCCAGTAGTATACGACACTCCTACGAGCAGTACTTC.

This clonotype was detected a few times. The CDR3 is CASSVTSGIATDTQYF. The CDR3 nucleotides are TGTGCCAGCAGCGTGACTAGCGGGATCGCCACAGATACGCAGTATTTT. The chain is built from TRBV7-2 and TRBJ2-3; 11 bases line up with TRBD2. The CDR3 has 16 residues. CDR1 is SGHTA, CDR2 FQGNSA, per germline. J lost 2 bases, V lost 5 bases, and 6 bases had no gene match.

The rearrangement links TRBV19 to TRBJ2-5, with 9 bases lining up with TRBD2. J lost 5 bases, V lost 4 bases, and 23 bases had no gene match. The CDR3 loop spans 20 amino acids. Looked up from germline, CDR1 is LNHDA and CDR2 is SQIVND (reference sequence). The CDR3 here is CASSKRSGLAITPIFETQYF. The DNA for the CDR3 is TGTGCCAGTAGTAAGCGATCGGGACTAGCCATTACCCCTATCTTTGAGACCCAGTACTTC.

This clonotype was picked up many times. This CDR3 reads CSASGLAGNEAYEQYF. For the CDR3, the DNA is TGCAGTGCTAGTGGGCTAGCGGGAAATGAGGCCTACGAGCAGTACTTC. The chain uses TRBV20-1 and TRBJ2-7; 9 bases line up with TRBD2. CDR3 length: 16 residues. The V gene end was trimmed by 3 bases and the J gene end by 2 bases; junction bases not matched to a gene: 11. Germline values: CDR1 DFQATT, CDR2 SNEGSKA (reference sequence).

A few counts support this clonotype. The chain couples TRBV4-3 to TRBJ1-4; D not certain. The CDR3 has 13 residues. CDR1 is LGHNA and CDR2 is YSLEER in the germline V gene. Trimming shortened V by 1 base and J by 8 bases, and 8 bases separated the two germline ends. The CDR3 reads CASSQATGEKLFF. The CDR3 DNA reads TGCGCCAGCAGCCAAGCCACCGGAGAAAAACTGTTTTTT.

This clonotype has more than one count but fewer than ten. The CDR3 nucleotides read TGTGCCAGTTCGCGGGAGAGCTCCTACGAGCAGTACTTC. Protein: CASSRESSYEQYF. This sequence joins TRBV9 and TRBJ2-7; 7 bases fit TRBD2. Germline V gene lookup returns CDR1 SGDLS and CDR2 YYNGEE. Trimming cost V 8 bases and J 0 bases; bases outside gene matches: 5. This CDR3 comprises 13 residues.

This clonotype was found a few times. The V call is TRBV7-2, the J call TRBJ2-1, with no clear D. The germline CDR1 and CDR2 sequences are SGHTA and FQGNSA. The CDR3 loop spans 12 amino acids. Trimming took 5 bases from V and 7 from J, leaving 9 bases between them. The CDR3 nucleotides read TGTGCCAGCAGCCTAACGTGGAATGAGCAGTTCTTC. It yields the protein CASSLTWNEQFF.

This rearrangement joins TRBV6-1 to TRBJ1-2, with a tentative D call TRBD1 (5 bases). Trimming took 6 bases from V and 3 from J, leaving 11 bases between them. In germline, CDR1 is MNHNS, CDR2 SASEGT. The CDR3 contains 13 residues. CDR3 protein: CASRQGVDYGYTF. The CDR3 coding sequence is TGTGCCAGCAGACAAGGGGTGGACTATGGCTACACCTTC.

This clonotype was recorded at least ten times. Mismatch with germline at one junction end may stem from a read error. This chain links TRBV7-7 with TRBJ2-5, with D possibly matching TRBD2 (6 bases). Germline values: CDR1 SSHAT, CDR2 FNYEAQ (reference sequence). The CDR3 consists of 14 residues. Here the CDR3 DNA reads TGTGCTAGCAGCCGGGGGAGAGTCGGGGAGACCCAGTACTTC. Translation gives CASSRGRVGETQYF.

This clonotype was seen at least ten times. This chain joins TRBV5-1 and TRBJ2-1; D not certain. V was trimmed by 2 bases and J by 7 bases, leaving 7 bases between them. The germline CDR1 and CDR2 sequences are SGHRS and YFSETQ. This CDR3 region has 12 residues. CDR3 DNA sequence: TGCGCCAGCAGCTTAAGCTGGAATGAGCAGTTCTTC. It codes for CASSLSWNEQFF.

Written as DNA, the CDR3 is TGCAGTGCCACAGGGGGCGCTGGCTACACCTTC. Encoded protein: CSATGGAGYTF. The J gene is TRBJ1-2, the V gene TRBV20-1; 9 bases agree with TRBD1. After removal of 6 bases from V and 7 bases from J, the junction contained 3 bases not matched to a gene. The CDR3 is 11 amino acids. In germline, CDR1 is DFQATT, CDR2 SNEGSKA (reference sequence).

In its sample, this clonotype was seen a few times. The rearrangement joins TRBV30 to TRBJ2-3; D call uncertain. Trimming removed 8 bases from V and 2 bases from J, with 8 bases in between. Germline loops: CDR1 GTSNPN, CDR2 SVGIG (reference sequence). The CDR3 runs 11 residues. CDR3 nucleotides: TGTGCCGGGTGGGCCACAGATACGCAGTATTTT. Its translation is CAGWATDTQYF.

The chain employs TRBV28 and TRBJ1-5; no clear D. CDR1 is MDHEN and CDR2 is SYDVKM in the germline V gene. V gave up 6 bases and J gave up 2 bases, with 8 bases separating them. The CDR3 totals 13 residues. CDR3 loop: CASRVVGNQPQHF. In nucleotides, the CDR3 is TGTGCCAGCAGGGTGGTGGGCAATCAGCCCCAGCATTTT. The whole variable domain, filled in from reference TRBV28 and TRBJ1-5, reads DVKVTQSSRYLVKRTGEKVFLECVQDMDHENMFWYRQDPGLGLRLIYFSYDVKMKEKGDIPEGYSVSREKKERFSLILESASTNQTSMYLCASRVVGNQPQHFGDGTRLSIL.